This T cell receptor (beta chain) comes out of a study of CD8 T cells in Susac syndrome. As for the study in general: Within the sequenced group of Susac syndrome patients, 5 or 6 showed active disease and fewer than 10 were in remission. Whole-study results and caveats: The study acknowledged a relatively small number of individuals in its TCR sequencing and HLA analysis.

Reverse transcription of about 0.5 to 1 ug RNA used random hexamers. Each CDR3 protein is one row after TCRdb ran MiXCR on the immunoSEQ multiplex PCR reads. The sample includes about 130,000 distinct CDR3 sequences, just under 95% of them seen just once. Losses at the gene ends were 5 bases for V and 0 bases for J; bases not matched to a gene: 10. There are 17 residues in the CDR3. Looked up from germline, CDR1 is PRHDT and CDR2 is FYEKMQ (reference sequence). As for this clonotype: The antigen is not known.

In blood CD8+ and CD4+ T cells, TCR beta underwent sequencing. Negative isolation yielded CD8+ and CD4+ T cells; FACS enriched TEMRA cells. Input material: CD8+ T cells from PBMCs. The chain uses TRBV13 and TRBJ2-7; 10 bases are shared with TRBD2. The TCR comes from a human donor with Susac syndrome. CDR3 coding DNA: TGTGCCAGCAGCCAGAGACTAGCGGGCCCCGACTCCTACGAGCAGTACTTC. It codes for CASSQRLAGPDSYEQYF.